This T cell receptor (beta chain) was observed in a study of beta chain features in type 1 diabetes. This CDR3 region has 15 residues. V lost 1 base and J lost 3, with 11 bases in between. The germline gives CDR1 MDHEN, CDR2 SYDVKM. Whole-study findings and limits: PCR, the amplification step, might favor shorter templates, equally in patients and controls. A moderate, significant TCRB CDR3 shortening appeared in type 1 diabetes across four CD4+ subsets.

Reverse transcribing all isolated RNA meant expressed TCRB transcripts were sequenced. Profiled with immunoSEQ multiplex PCR; TCRdb holds only in-frame clones, not every one. The table has 250,000 to 300,000 clones, approximately 24% seen once. Notes on this clone: Its antigen is undetermined.

Source material: naive CD4+ T cells from blood. This chain connects TRBV28 to TRBJ2-3, with a tentative D call TRBD2 (7 bases). This sequence was found in a woman in her 30s with type 1 diabetes. The CDR3 sequence is CASSLSGDYTDTQYF. The CDR3 DNA sequence: TGTGCCAGCAGTTTATCAGGGGACTATACAGATACGCAGTATTTT.